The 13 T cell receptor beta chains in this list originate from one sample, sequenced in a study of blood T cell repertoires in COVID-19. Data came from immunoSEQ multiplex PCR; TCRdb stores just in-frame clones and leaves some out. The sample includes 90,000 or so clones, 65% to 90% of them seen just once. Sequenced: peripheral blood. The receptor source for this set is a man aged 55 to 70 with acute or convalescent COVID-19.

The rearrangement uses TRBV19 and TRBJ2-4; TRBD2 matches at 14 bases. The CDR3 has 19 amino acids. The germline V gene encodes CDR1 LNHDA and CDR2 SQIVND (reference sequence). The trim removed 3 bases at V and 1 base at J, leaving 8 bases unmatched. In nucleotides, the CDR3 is TGTGCCAGTAGTATGACTAGCGGGAGGGCCGGGGGGGCCAAAAACATTCAGTACTTC. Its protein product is CASSMTSGRAGGAKNIQYF.

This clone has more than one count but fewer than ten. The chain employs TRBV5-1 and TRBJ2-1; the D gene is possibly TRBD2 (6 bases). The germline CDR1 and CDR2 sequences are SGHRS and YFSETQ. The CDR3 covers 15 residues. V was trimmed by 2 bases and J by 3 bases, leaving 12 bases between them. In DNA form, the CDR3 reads TGCGCCAGCAGCTTATCAGCGGGCCTCTACAATGAGCAGTTCTTC. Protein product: CASSLSAGLYNEQFF.

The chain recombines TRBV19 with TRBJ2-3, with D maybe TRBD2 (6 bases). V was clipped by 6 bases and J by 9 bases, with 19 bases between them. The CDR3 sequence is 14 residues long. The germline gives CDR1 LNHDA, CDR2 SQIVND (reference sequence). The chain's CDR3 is CASSGGGRPRTQYF. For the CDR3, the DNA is TGTGCCAGTAGCGGGGGTGGGAGGCCCCGAACGCAGTATTTT.

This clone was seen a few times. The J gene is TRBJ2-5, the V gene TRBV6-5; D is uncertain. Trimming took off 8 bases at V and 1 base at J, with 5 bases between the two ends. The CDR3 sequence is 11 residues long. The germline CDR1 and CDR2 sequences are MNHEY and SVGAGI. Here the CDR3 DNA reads TGTGCCAGCGGCTCCCAAGAGACCCAGTACTTC. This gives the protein CASGSQETQYF.

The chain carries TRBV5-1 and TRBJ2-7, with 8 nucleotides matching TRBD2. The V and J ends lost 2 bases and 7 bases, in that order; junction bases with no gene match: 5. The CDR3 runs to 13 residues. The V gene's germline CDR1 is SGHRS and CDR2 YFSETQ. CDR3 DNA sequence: TGCGCCAGCAGCTTCGGGACTAGGGGTGAGCAGTACTTC. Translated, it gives CASSFGTRGEQYF.

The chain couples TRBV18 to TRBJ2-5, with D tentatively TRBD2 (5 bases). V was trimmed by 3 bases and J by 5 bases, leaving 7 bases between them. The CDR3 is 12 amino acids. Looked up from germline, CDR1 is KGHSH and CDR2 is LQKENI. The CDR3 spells CASSPREETQYF. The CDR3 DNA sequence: TGTGCCAGCTCACCGAGGGAGGAGACCCAGTACTTC.

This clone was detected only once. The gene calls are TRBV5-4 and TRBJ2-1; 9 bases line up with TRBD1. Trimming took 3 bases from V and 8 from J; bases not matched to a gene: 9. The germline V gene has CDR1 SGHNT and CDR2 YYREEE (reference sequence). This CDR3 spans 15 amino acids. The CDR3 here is CASSSPRDRDDEQFF. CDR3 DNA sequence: TGTGCCAGCAGCTCCCCCCGGGACAGGGATGATGAGCAGTTCTTC.

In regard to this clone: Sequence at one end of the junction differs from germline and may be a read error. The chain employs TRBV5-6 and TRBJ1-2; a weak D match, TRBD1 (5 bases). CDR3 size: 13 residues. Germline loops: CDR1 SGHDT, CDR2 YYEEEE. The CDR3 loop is CASSSKPGLPLNF. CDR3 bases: TGTGCCAGCAGCTCCAAACCGGGACTCCCACTTAACTTC.

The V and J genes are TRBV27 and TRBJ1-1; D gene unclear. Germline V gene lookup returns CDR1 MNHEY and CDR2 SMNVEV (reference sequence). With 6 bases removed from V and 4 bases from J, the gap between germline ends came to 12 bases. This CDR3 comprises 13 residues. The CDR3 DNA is TGTGCCAGCAGCGAGGTTTCGGGCACTGAAGCTTTCTTT. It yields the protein CASSEVSGTEAFF.

The CDR3 region is CASTRSGGANEQFF. The CDR3 DNA follows: TGTGCCAGCACCCGTAGCGGGGGGGCTAATGAGCAGTTCTTC. The chain employs TRBV3-1 (or the pseudogene TRBV3-2) and TRBJ2-1; 11 nucleotides agree with TRBD2. Germline CDR1 and CDR2: LGHDT and YNNKEL (reference sequence). CDR3 length: 14 amino acids. With V trimmed by 7 bases and J by 7 bases, 6 bases remained unmatched.

Here the CDR3 reads CASSVGPDTQYF. The CDR3 region has the DNA TGTGCCAGCAGCGTAGGGCCAGATACGCAGTATTTT. The chain couples TRBV9 to TRBJ2-3; D gene uncertain. Trimming cost V 0 bases and J 4 bases, with 3 bases left between them. Germline lookup yields CDR1 SGDLS and CDR2 YYNGEE. The CDR3 is 12 residues long.

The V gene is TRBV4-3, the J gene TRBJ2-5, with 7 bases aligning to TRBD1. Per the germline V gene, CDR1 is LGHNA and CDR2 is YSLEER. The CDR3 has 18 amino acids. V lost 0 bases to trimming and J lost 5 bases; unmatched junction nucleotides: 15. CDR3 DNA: TGCGCCAGCAGCCAAGAATGGCCTCTGGGGACAGTTCGTGAGACCCAGTACTTC. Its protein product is CASSQEWPLGTVRETQYF.

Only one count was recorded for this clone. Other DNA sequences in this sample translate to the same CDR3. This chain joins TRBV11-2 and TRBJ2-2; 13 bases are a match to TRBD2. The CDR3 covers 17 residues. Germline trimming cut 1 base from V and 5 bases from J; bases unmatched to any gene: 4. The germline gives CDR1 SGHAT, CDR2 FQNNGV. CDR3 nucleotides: TGTGCCAGCAGCTTAGGACTAGCGGGGGGACGGACCGGGGAGCTGTTTTTT. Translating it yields CASSLGLAGGRTGELFF.